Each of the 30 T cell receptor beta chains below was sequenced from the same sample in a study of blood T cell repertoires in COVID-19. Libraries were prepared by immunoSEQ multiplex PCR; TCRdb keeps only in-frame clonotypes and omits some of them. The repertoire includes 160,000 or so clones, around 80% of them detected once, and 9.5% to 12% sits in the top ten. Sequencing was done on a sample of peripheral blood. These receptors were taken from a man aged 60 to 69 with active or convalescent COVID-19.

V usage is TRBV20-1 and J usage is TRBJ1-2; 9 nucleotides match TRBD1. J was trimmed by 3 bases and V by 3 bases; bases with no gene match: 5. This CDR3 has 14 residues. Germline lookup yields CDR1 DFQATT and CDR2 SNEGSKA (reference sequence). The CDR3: CSASWDRVDYGYTF. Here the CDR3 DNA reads TGCAGTGCTAGTTGGGACAGGGTAGACTATGGCTACACCTTC.

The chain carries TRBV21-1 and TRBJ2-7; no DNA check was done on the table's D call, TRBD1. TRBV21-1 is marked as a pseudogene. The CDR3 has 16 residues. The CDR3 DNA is TGTGCCAGCAGCAAACCGGGAGGGACAGGGGAAGGGGAGCAGTACTTC. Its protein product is CASSKPGGTGEGEQYF.

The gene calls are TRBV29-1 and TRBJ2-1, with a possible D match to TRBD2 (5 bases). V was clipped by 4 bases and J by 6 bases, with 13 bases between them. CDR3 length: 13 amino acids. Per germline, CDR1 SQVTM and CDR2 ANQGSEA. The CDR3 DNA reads TGCAGCGTTGTCGTTCTAGCCCTCAATGAGCAGTTCTTC. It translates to CSVVVLALNEQFF.

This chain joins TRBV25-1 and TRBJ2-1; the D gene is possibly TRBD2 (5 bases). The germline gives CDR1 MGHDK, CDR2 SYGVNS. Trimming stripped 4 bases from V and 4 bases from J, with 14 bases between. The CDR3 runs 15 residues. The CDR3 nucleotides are TGTGCCAGCAGTGGAATTACCGGAGGATACAATGAGCAGTTCTTC. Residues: CASSGITGGYNEQFF.

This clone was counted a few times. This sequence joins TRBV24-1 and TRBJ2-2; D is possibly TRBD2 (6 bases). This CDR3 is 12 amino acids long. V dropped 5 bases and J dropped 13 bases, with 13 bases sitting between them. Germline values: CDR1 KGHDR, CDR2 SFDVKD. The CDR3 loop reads CATSAPGVGLFF. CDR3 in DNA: TGTGCCACCAGTGCTCCGGGAGTGGGGCTGTTTTTT.

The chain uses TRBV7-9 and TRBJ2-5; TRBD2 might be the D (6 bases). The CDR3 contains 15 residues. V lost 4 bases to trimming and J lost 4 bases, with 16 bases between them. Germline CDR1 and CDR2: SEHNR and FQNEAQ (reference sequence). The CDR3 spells CASSSTGGPPETQYF. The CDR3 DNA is TGTGCCAGCAGCTCGACCGGGGGTCCCCCAGAGACCCAGTACTTC.

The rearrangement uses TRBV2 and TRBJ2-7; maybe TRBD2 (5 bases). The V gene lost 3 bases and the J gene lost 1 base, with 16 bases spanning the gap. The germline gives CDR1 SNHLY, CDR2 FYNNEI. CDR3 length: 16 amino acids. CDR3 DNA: TGTGCCAGCAGTGAGGGGAAGGGCGGGCGTTCCTACGAGCAGTACTTC. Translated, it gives CASSEGKGGRSYEQYF.

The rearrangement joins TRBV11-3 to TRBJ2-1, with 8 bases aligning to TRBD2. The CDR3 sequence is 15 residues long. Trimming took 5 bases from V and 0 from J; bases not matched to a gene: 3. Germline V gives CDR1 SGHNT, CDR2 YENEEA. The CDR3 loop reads CASSAGTSSYNEQFF. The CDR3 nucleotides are TGTGCCAGCAGCGCCGGGACTAGCTCCTACAATGAGCAGTTCTTC.

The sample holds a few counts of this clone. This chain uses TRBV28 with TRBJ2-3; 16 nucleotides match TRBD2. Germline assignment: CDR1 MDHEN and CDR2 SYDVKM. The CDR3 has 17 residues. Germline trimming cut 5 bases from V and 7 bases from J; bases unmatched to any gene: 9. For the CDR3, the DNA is TGTGCCAGCAGTCCCGGGGGACTAGCGGGAGGGCGGAATACGCAGTATTTT. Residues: CASSPGGLAGGRNTQYF. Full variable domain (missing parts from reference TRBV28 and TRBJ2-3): DVKVTQSSRYLVKRTGEKVFLECVQDMDHENMFWYRQDPGLGLRLIYFSYDVKMKEKGDIPEGYSVSREKKERFSLILESASTNQTSMYLCASSPGGLAGGRNTQYFGPGTRLTVL.

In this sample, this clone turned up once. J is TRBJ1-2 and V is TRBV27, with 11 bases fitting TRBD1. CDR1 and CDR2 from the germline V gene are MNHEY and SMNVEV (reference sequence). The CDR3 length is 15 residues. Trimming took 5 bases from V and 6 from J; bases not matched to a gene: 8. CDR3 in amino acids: CASSPRGQGGDGYTF. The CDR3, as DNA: TGTGCCAGCAGTCCCAGGGGACAGGGGGGCGATGGCTACACCTTC.

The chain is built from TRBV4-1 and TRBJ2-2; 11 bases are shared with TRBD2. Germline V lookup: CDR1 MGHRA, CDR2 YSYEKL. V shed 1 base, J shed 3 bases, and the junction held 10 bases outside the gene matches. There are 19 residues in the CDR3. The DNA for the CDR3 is TGCGCCAGCAGCCAAGCCGTAGCGGGAGGGAGCCATTACACCGGGGAGCTGTTTTTT. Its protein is CASSQAVAGGSHYTGELFF.

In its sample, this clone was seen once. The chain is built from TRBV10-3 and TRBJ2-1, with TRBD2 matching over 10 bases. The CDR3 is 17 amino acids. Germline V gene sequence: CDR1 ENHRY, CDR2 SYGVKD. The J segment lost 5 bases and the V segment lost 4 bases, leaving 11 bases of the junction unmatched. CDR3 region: CAISVRLAGVGNNEQFF. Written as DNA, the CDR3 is TGTGCCATCAGTGTGCGGCTAGCGGGAGTCGGGAACAATGAGCAGTTCTTC.

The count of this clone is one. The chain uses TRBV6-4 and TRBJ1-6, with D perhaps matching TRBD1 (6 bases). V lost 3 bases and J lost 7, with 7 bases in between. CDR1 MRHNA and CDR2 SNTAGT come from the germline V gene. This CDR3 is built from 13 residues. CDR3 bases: TGTGCCAGCAGTGAAGGGGGAAATTCACCCCTCCACTTT. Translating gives CASSEGGNSPLHF.

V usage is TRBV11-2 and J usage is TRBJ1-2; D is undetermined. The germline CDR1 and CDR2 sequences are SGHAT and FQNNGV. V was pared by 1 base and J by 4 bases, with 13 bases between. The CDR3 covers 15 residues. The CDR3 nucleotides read TGTGCCAGCAGCTTAGTTCCGGGAGATCGCTATGGCTACACCTTC. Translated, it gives CASSLVPGDRYGYTF. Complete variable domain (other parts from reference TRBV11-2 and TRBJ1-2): EAGVAQSPRYKIIEKRQSVAFWCNPISGHATLYWYQQILGQGPKLLIQFQNNGVVDDSQLPKDRFSAERLKGVDSTLKIQPAKLEDSAVYLCASSLVPGDRYGYTFGSGTRLTVV.

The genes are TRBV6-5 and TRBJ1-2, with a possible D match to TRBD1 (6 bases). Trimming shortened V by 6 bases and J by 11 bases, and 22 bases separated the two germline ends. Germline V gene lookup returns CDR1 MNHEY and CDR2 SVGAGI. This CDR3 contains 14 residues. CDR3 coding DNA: TGTGCCAGCAGATGGGGACAAACCGGGATGGTTTACACCTTC. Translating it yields CASRWGQTGMVYTF.

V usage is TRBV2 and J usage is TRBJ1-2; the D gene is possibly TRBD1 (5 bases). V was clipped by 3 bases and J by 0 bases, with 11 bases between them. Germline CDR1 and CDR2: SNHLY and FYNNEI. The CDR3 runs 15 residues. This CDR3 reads CASSEEQASNYGYTF. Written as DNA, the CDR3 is TGTGCCAGCAGTGAGGAACAGGCCTCTAACTATGGCTACACCTTC. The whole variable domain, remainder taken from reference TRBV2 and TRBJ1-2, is EPEVTQTPSHQVTQMGQEVILRCVPISNHLYFYWYRQILGQKVEFLVSFYNNEISEKSEIFDDQFSVERPDGSNFTLKIRSTKLEDSAMYFCASSEEQASNYGYTFGSGTRLTVV.

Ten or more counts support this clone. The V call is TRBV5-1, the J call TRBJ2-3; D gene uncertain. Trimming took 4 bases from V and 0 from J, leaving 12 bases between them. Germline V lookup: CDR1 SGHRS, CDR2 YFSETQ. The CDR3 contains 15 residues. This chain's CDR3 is CASSTDARSTDTQYF. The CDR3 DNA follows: TGCGCCAGCAGCACAGACGCCCGAAGCACAGATACGCAGTATTTT.

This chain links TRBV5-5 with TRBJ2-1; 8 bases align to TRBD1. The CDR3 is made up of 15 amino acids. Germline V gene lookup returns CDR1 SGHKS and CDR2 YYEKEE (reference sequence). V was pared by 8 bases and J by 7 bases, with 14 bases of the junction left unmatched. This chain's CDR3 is CARRTSGTGLNEQFF. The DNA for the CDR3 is TGTGCCAGGAGAACTTCGGGGACAGGTTTGAATGAGCAGTTCTTC.

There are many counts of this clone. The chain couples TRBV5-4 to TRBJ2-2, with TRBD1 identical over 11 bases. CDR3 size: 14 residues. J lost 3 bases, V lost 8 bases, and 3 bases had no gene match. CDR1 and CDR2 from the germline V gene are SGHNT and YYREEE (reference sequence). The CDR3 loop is CASRTGGDTGELFF. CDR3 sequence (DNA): TGTGCCAGTAGGACAGGGGGCGACACCGGGGAGCTGTTTTTT.

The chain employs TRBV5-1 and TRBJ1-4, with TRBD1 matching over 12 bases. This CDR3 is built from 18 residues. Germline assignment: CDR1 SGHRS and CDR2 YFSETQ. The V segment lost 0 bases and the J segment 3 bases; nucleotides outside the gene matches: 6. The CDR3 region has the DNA TGCGCCAGCAGCTTGGCGCCGGGACAGGGGGCAGCTAATGAAAAACTGTTTTTT. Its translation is CASSLAPGQGAANEKLFF.

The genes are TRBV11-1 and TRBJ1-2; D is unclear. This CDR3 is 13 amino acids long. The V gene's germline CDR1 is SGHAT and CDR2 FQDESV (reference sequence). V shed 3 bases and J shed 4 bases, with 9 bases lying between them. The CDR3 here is CASSLGGIYGYTF. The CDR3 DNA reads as TGTGCCAGCAGCTTGGGAGGGATCTATGGCTACACCTTC.

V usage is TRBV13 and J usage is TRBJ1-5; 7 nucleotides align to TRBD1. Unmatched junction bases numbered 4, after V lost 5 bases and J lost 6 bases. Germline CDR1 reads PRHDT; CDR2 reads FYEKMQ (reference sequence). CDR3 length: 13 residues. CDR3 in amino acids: CASSQGGFQPQHF. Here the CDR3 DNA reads TGTGCCAGCAGCCAGGGGGGATTTCAGCCCCAGCATTTT.

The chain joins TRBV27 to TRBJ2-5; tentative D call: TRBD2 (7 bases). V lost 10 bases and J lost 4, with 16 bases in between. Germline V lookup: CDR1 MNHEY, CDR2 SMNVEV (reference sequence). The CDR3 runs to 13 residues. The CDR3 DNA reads TGTGCCACGGGGGGCCTCGTGGGAGAGACCCAGTACTTC. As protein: CATGGLVGETQYF.

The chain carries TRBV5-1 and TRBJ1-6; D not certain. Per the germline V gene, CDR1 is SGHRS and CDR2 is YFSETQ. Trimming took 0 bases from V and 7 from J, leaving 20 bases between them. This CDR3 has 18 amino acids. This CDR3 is CASSLDRSTAGLNSPLHF. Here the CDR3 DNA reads TGCGCCAGCAGCTTGGATAGGTCCACGGCAGGATTGAATTCACCCCTCCACTTT.

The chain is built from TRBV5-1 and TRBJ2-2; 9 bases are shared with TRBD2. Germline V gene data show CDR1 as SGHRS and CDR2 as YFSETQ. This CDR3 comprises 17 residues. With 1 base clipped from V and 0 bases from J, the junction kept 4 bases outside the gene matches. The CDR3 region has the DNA TGCGCCAGCAGCTTGTCGGTAGCGGGAGCGAACACCGGGGAGCTGTTTTTT. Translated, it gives CASSLSVAGANTGELFF.

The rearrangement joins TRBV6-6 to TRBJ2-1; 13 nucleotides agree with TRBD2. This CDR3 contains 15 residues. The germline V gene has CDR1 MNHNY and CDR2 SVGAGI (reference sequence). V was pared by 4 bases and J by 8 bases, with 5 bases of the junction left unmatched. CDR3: CASSFRTSGSDEQFF. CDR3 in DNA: TGTGCCAGCAGTTTTCGGACTAGCGGGAGCGATGAGCAGTTCTTC.

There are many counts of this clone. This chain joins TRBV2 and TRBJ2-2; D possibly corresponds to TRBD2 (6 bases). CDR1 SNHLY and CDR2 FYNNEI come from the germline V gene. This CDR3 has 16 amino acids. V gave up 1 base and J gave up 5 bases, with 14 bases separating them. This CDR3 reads CASSEVGGRMTGELFF. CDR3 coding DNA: TGTGCCAGCAGTGAAGTTGGAGGGCGAATGACCGGGGAGCTGTTTTTT.

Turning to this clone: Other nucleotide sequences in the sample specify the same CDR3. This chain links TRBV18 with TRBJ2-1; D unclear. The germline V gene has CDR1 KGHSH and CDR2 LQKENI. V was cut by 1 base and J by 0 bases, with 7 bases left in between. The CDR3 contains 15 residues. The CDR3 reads CASSPLRSSYNEQFF. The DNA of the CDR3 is TGTGCCAGCTCACCACTGAGGAGCTCCTACAATGAGCAGTTCTTC.

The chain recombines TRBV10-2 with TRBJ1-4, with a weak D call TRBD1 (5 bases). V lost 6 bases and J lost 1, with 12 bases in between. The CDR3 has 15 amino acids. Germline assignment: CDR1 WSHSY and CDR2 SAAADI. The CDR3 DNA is TGCGCCAGCAGGGAACCTACAGGAACTAATGAAAAACTGTTTTTT. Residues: CASREPTGTNEKLFF.

The DNA for the CDR3 is TGTGCCAGCTCCCTGGCCCAGGGCACGTACAATGAGCAGTTCTTC. It specifies CASSLAQGTYNEQFF. The rearrangement uses TRBV9 and TRBJ2-1; TRBD1 is a possible D gene (5 bases). V was shortened by 7 bases and J by 4 bases, with 18 bases between the two germline ends. The CDR3 has 15 amino acids. From germline, CDR1 is SGDLS and CDR2 YYNGEE.